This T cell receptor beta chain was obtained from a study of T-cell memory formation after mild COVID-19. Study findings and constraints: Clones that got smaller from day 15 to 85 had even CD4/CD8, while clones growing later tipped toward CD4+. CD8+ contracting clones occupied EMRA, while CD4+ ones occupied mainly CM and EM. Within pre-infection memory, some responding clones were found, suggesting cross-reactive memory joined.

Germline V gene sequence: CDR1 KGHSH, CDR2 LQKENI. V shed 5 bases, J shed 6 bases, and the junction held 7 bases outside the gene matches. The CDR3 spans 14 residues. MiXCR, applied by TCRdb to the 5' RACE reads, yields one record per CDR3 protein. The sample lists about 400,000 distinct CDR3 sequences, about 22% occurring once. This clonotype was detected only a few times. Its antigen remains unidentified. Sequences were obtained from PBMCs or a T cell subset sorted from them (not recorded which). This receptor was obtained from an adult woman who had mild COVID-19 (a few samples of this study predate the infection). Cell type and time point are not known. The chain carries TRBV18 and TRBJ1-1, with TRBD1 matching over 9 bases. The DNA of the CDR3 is TGTGCCAGCTCAACCGGGGGACAGGGCCCTGAAGCTTTCTTT. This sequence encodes CASSTGGQGPEAFF. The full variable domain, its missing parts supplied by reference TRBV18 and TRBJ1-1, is NAGVMQNPRHLVRRRGQEARLRCSPMKGHSHVYWYRQLPEEGLKFMVYLQKENIIDESGMPKERFSAEFPKEGPSILRIQQVVRGDSAAYFCASSTGGQGPEAFFGQGTRLTVV.